Listed below are T cell receptor beta chains from one sample, sequenced in a study of OX40 agonist ivuxolimab in advanced cancers. TCRdb keeps only in-frame clones here, not all; method: immunoSEQ multiplex PCR. The sample lists 50,000 to 55,000 clones; 85% to 90% were seen once. Source: CD4+ or CD8+ T cells sorted from blood, taken in a trial of the OX40 agonist ivuxolimab. The receptors originated from an adult with an advanced solid tumor such as melanoma, head and neck, liver or kidney cancer. Each CDR3 is given with its conserved first and last residue. The order of the fields is clone size, D gene, J gene, V gene, CDR3 DNA, CDR3 protein. A D gene is named only where the DNA matches it firmly. Expanded clones are given a class, and other clones once, few, many or no size at all.

abundance: NA; d_gene: NA; j_gene: TRBJ1-5; v_gene: TRBV7-2; CDR3nt: TGTGCCAGCAGCGCGGGTCCTAATAATCAGCCCCAGCATTTT; CDR3aa: CASSAGPNNQPQHF
abundance: NA; d_gene: TRBD2; j_gene: TRBJ2-7; v_gene: TRBV5-1; CDR3nt: TGCGCCAGCAGCTTGACTGGTAGCGGGAGGACTTACGAGCAGTACTTC; CDR3aa: CASSLTGSGRTYEQYF
abundance: NA; d_gene: TRBD1; j_gene: TRBJ1-2; v_gene: TRBV19; CDR3nt: TGTGCCAGTACCTGGGGCGGACAGGCCACTAACTATGGCTACACCTTC; CDR3aa: CASTWGGQATNYGYTF
abundance: NA; d_gene: TRBD1; j_gene: TRBJ1-2; v_gene: TRBV4-1; CDR3nt: TGCGCCAGCAGCCAAGGGGGACAGAATATTGGCTACACCTTC; CDR3aa: CASSQGGQNIGYTF
abundance: NA; d_gene: NA; j_gene: TRBJ1-1; v_gene: TRBV7-9; CDR3nt: TGTGCCAGCAGACAGTGGCAAGCGAACACTGAAGCTTTCTTT; CDR3aa: CASRQWQANTEAFF
abundance: once; d_gene: NA; j_gene: TRBJ2-2; v_gene: TRBV5-1; CDR3nt: TGCGCCACCCAGTGGGGGGCAGCGAACACCGGGGAGCTGTTTTTT; CDR3aa: CATQWGAANTGELFF
abundance: NA; d_gene: TRBD2; j_gene: TRBJ2-1; v_gene: TRBV19; CDR3nt: TGTGCCAGTAGTTTCATCGGCGGGAGCTCCTACAATGAGCAGTTCTTC; CDR3aa: CASSFIGGSSYNEQFF
abundance: NA; d_gene: NA; j_gene: TRBJ2-7; v_gene: TRBV6-5; CDR3nt: TGTGCCAGCAGTGCTACTCTGGGATTCATCGACGAGCAGTACTTC; CDR3aa: CASSATLGFIDEQYF
abundance: NA; d_gene: NA; j_gene: TRBJ2-3; v_gene: TRBV28; CDR3nt: TGTGCCAGCAGTTTGAGGCTAGCCGGGGATACGCAGTATTTT; CDR3aa: CASSLRLAGDTQYF
abundance: NA; d_gene: TRBD1; j_gene: TRBJ1-2; v_gene: TRBV15; CDR3nt: TGTGCCACCAGCAGAGCTCCCGGGACAGGGACGCGCTACACCTTC; CDR3aa: CATSRAPGTGTRYTF
abundance: once; d_gene: NA; j_gene: TRBJ2-2; v_gene: TRBV6-6; CDR3nt: TGTGCCAGCAGTTACGGTGGGCCCGGGGAGCTGTTTTTT; CDR3aa: CASSYGGPGELFF
abundance: few; d_gene: NA; j_gene: TRBJ2-7; v_gene: TRBV28; CDR3nt: TGTGCCAGCAGTTTGGTGGCAGGGGCCTACGAGCAGTACTTC; CDR3aa: CASSLVAGAYEQYF
abundance: NA; d_gene: NA; j_gene: TRBJ2-3; v_gene: TRBV9; CDR3nt: TGTGCCAGCAGCGTTCGGGCGAGCACAGATACGCAGTATTTT; CDR3aa: CASSVRASTDTQYF
abundance: NA; d_gene: TRBD1; j_gene: TRBJ1-4; v_gene: TRBV2; CDR3nt: TGTGCCAGCAGCGCACAGGGGGCTAATGAAAAACTGTTTTTT; CDR3aa: CASSAQGANEKLFF
abundance: NA; d_gene: NA; j_gene: TRBJ2-2; v_gene: TRBV27; CDR3nt: TGTGCCAGCAGTTTAATGGCCCGCGGGGAGCTGTTTTTT; CDR3aa: CASSLMARGELFF
abundance: NA; d_gene: TRBD2; j_gene: TRBJ2-2; v_gene: TRBV19; CDR3nt: TGTGCCAGTAGTTTGCGGGGGGCAAACACCGGGGAGCTGTTTTTT; CDR3aa: CASSLRGANTGELFF
abundance: NA; d_gene: NA; j_gene: TRBJ1-2; v_gene: TRBV13; CDR3nt: TGTGCCAGCAGCTCCGTAGGGCAGGCTACTAGGAGCTATGGCTACACCTTC; CDR3aa: CASSSVGQATRSYGYTF
abundance: NA; d_gene: NA; j_gene: TRBJ1-1; v_gene: TRBV6-6; CDR3nt: TGTGCCAGCAGTTACAAGCGGAACACTGAAGCTTTCTTT; CDR3aa: CASSYKRNTEAFF
abundance: NA; d_gene: NA; j_gene: TRBJ2-3; v_gene: TRBV6-5; CDR3nt: TGTGCCAGCAGTTACTCGATCGGGGCAGGCACAGATACGCAGTATTTT; CDR3aa: CASSYSIGAGTDTQYF
abundance: NA; d_gene: NA; j_gene: TRBJ1-1; v_gene: TRBV7-9; CDR3nt: TGTGCCAGCAGTTTCGACAGACTCAAGAACACTGAAGCTTTCTTT; CDR3aa: CASSFDRLKNTEAFF
abundance: NA; d_gene: NA; j_gene: TRBJ2-6; v_gene: TRBV9; CDR3nt: TGTGCCAGCAGCGCACTATTCTCTGGGGCCAACGTCCTGACTTTC; CDR3aa: CASSALFSGANVLTF
abundance: NA; d_gene: TRBD1; j_gene: TRBJ1-2; v_gene: TRBV6-6; CDR3nt: TGTGCCAGCAGTCCCGACAGGGGCCGCCTATCGACGACGCTCTTATTC; CDR3aa: CASSPDRGRLSTTLLF
abundance: NA; d_gene: NA; j_gene: TRBJ1-5; v_gene: TRBV5-4; CDR3nt: TGTGCCAGCAGCTTGGGGGGGGCCCAAAGCAATCAGCCCCAGCATTTT; CDR3aa: CASSLGGAQSNQPQHF
abundance: NA; d_gene: TRBD2; j_gene: TRBJ2-1; v_gene: TRBV11-3; CDR3nt: TGTGCCAGCTCACGGAGCTTAGCGGGAGGGCCCAATGAGCAGTTCTTC; CDR3aa: CASSRSLAGGPNEQFF
abundance: NA; d_gene: NA; j_gene: TRBJ2-7; v_gene: TRBV4-3; CDR3nt: TGCGCCAGCAGCCAAGATAGGGGAAGAACCTACGAGCAGTACTTC; CDR3aa: CASSQDRGRTYEQYF
abundance: NA; d_gene: NA; j_gene: TRBJ2-1; v_gene: TRBV14; CDR3nt: TGTGCCAGCAGCCAAGATCCCTATAGGTCCCTCTACAATGAGCAGTTCTTC; CDR3aa: CASSQDPYRSLYNEQFF
abundance: NA; d_gene: NA; j_gene: TRBJ2-7; v_gene: TRBV29-1; CDR3nt: TGCAGCGTTGGGGTAGGGGCCTACGAGCAGTACTTC; CDR3aa: CSVGVGAYEQYF
abundance: NA; d_gene: NA; j_gene: TRBJ2-6; v_gene: TRBV6-6; CDR3nt: TGTGCCAGCAGTTACAACACAGGGGCCAACGTCCTGACTTTC; CDR3aa: CASSYNTGANVLTF
abundance: NA; d_gene: NA; j_gene: TRBJ1-1; v_gene: TRBV18; CDR3nt: TGTGCCAGCTCACCAAGTCTTTATGGGCTCATGAACACTGAAGCTTTCTTT; CDR3aa: CASSPSLYGLMNTEAFF
abundance: few; d_gene: TRBD2; j_gene: TRBJ2-1; v_gene: TRBV18; CDR3nt: TGTGCCAGCTCACCACTAGCGGGAGTTAGGGTCGGCAATGAGCAGTTCTTC; CDR3aa: CASSPLAGVRVGNEQFF
abundance: NA; d_gene: TRBD2; j_gene: TRBJ2-5; v_gene: TRBV7-2; CDR3nt: TGTGCCAGCAGCCCGCGGGGGATTAAAGAGACCCAGTACTTC; CDR3aa: CASSPRGIKETQYF
abundance: NA; d_gene: NA; j_gene: TRBJ1-1; v_gene: TRBV30; CDR3nt: TGTGCCTGTCGAGACGGGAAACGTGGCACTGAAGCTTTCTTT; CDR3aa: CACRDGKRGTEAFF
abundance: NA; d_gene: NA; j_gene: TRBJ2-7; v_gene: TRBV25-1; CDR3nt: TGTGCCAGCAGTGTAGGATCCTCCTACGAGCAGTACTTC; CDR3aa: CASSVGSSYEQYF
abundance: NA; d_gene: TRBD2; j_gene: TRBJ2-5; v_gene: TRBV10-1; CDR3nt: TGCGCCAGCAGTGGGTCGAGACTAGCGGGGAAAGAGACCCAGTACTTC; CDR3aa: CASSGSRLAGKETQYF
abundance: NA; d_gene: TRBD2; j_gene: TRBJ2-7; v_gene: TRBV19; CDR3nt: TGTGCCAGTAGTTCCCGGACTAGCGGGACCTTCTACGAGCAGTACTTC; CDR3aa: CASSSRTSGTFYEQYF
abundance: NA; d_gene: TRBD2; j_gene: TRBJ2-7; v_gene: TRBV7-2; CDR3nt: TGTGCCAGCAGCTTGGGGAGGGACTACGAGCAGTACTTC; CDR3aa: CASSLGRDYEQYF
abundance: NA; d_gene: TRBD1; j_gene: TRBJ1-3; v_gene: TRBV19; CDR3nt: TGTGCCAGTAGTTTAGGACAGGTCTCTGGAAACACCATATATTTT; CDR3aa: CASSLGQVSGNTIYF
abundance: NA; d_gene: NA; j_gene: TRBJ2-1; v_gene: TRBV11-3; CDR3nt: TGTGCCAGCAGCTTAGAAGGAGGGGGCAACTACAATGAGCAGTTCTTC; CDR3aa: CASSLEGGGNYNEQFF
abundance: NA; d_gene: NA; j_gene: TRBJ2-2; v_gene: TRBV30; CDR3nt: TGTGCCTGGAGTAGGGGACCTCTAAACACCGGGGAGCTGTTTTTT; CDR3aa: CAWSRGPLNTGELFF
abundance: NA; d_gene: NA; j_gene: TRBJ1-4; v_gene: TRBV11-2; CDR3nt: TGTGCCAGCAGCTTATTGTTCTCCGGGGCTAATGAAAAACTGTTTTTT; CDR3aa: CASSLLFSGANEKLFF
abundance: once; d_gene: TRBD1; j_gene: TRBJ2-1; v_gene: TRBV27; CDR3nt: TGTGCCAGCAGGGGTTACGGGACAGGGAGGGACAATGAGCAGTTCTTC; CDR3aa: CASRGYGTGRDNEQFF
abundance: NA; d_gene: NA; j_gene: TRBJ2-2; v_gene: TRBV5-1; CDR3nt: TGCGCCAGCAGCTCTAATACCGGGGAGCTGTTTTTT; CDR3aa: CASSSNTGELFF
abundance: NA; d_gene: TRBD1; j_gene: TRBJ2-2; v_gene: TRBV5-1; CDR3nt: TGCGCCAGCAGCGTTAGCCCCGGCAGGGGGCACAACACCGGGGAGCTGTTTTTT; CDR3aa: CASSVSPGRGHNTGELFF
abundance: NA; d_gene: TRBD1; j_gene: TRBJ1-1; v_gene: TRBV12-5; CDR3nt: TGTGCTAGTGGTTCTGGGACAGCCGGTGGGAACACTGAAGCTTTCTTT; CDR3aa: CASGSGTAGGNTEAFF
abundance: NA; d_gene: NA; j_gene: TRBJ2-1; v_gene: TRBV7-2; CDR3nt: TGTGCCAGCAGCTTAAACAAAAATCGGGATGAGCAGTTCTTC; CDR3aa: CASSLNKNRDEQFF